The 3 T cell receptor beta chains given below trace back to one sample, sequenced in a study of cytomegalovirus exposure and HLA in healthy donors. Repertoires were generated with immunoSEQ multiplex PCR, while TCRdb's copy carries only in-frame clones and drops some. Among under 200,000 clones listed, 80% to 90% were seen once. The sample comprised PBMCs. Source of these receptors: a woman in her thirties in good health and CMV-seronegative.

The genes are TRBV20-1 and TRBJ2-7; D is ambiguous. Germline lookup yields CDR1 DFQATT and CDR2 SNEGSKA (reference sequence). CDR3 length: 10 residues. The V gene lost 3 bases and the J gene lost 6 bases, with 6 bases spanning the gap. CDR3 residues: CSASGREQYF. DNA of the CDR3: TGCAGTGCTAGTGGGCGCGAGCAGTACTTC.

J is TRBJ1-1 and V is TRBV5-1, with 7 bases lining up with TRBD1. Germline CDR1 SGHRS, CDR2 YFSETQ. V shed 5 bases, J shed 8 bases, and the junction held 12 bases outside the gene matches. The CDR3 is made up of 14 amino acids. This chain's CDR3 is CASREDRRFSEAFF. DNA for the CDR3: TGCGCCAGCAGAGAGGACAGGCGGTTTTCGGAAGCTTTCTTT.

The V call is TRBV2, the J call TRBJ1-3; TRBD1 is a possible D gene (6 bases). The V end was cut by 7 bases, the J end by 1 base, with 11 bases between. CDR3 length: 14 amino acids. CDR1 is SNHLY, CDR2 FYNNEI, per germline. The chain's CDR3 is CASKVTGSGNTIYF. The DNA for the CDR3 is TGTGCCAGCAAGGTGACAGGATCTGGAAACACCATATATTTT.